The 29 T cell receptor beta chains below were found in one sample sequenced in a study of blood T cell repertoires in COVID-19. Assay used: immunoSEQ multiplex PCR; TCRdb lists only in-frame clones, some missing. This table holds about 280,000 clones, 80% to 95% found once. Sequences were obtained from PBMCs or T cells enriched from blood (not recorded which). The receptors were gathered from a man aged 40-49 years who had been exposed to COVID-19.

The rearrangement links TRBV4-1 to TRBJ1-1, with D maybe TRBD1 (5 bases). CDR1 and CDR2 (germline): MGHRA, YSYEKL. This CDR3 is 13 amino acids long. Trimming shortened V by 2 bases and J by 5 bases, and 9 bases separated the two germline ends. The CDR3 nucleotides are TGCGCCAGCAGCCAAATACGGGGGACTGAAGCTTTCTTT. This gives the protein CASSQIRGTEAFF.

The chain has TRBV7-3 and TRBJ2-1, with a tentative D call TRBD1 (6 bases). The CDR3 totals 11 residues. Germline V gene data show CDR1 as SGHTA and CDR2 as FQGTGA. The V end lost 5 bases, the J end lost 9 bases, and 8 bases lay between the germline ends. CDR3 region: CASSQGFEQFF. The CDR3 bases are TGTGCCAGCAGCCAGGGGTTTGAGCAGTTCTTC.

This clone was recorded once. The chain links TRBV7-9 to TRBJ1-2, with D maybe TRBD1 (5 bases). The CDR3 has 17 residues. Germline lookup yields CDR1 SEHNR and CDR2 FQNEAQ (reference sequence). The V end was cut by 1 base, the J end by 3 bases, with 18 bases between. The CDR3 sequence: CASSLEAGGDRDYGYTF. The CDR3 nucleotides are TGTGCCAGCAGCTTAGAAGCCGGCGGGGACCGGGACTATGGCTACACCTTC.

The genes are TRBV9 and TRBJ2-5, with a possible D match to TRBD2 (6 bases). Germline assignment: CDR1 SGDLS and CDR2 YYNGEE. The CDR3 loop spans 16 amino acids. Trimming shortened V by 4 bases and J by 4 bases, and 20 bases separated the two germline ends. For the CDR3, the DNA is TGTGCCAGCAGCCCGGGGAGGCAGGGAGAACTAGAGACCCAGTACTTC. This codes for CASSPGRQGELETQYF.

The rearrangement links TRBV2 to TRBJ1-4; D might be TRBD1 (5 bases). Germline V CDR1 and CDR2: SNHLY, FYNNEI. There are 13 residues in the CDR3. Trimming cost V 8 bases and J 7 bases, with 14 bases left between them. CDR3 loop: CASLRGSAEKLFF. CDR3 bases: TGTGCCAGCCTCCGGGGGTCGGCTGAAAAACTGTTTTTT. The whole variable domain, filled in from reference TRBV2 and TRBJ1-4, reads EPEVTQTPSHQVTQMGQEVILRCVPISNHLYFYWYRQILGQKVEFLVSFYNNEISEKSEIFDDQFSVERPDGSNFTLKIRSTKLEDSAMYFCASLRGSAEKLFFGSGTQLSVL.

This clone appeared once. The CDR3 is CAISFGANVLTF. CDR3 coding DNA: TGTGCCATCTCCTTCGGGGCCAACGTCCTGACTTTC. The chain is built from TRBV10-3 and TRBJ2-6, with D hard to call. CDR1 and CDR2 (germline): ENHRY, SYGVKD. This CDR3 has 12 amino acids. V was trimmed by 8 bases and J by 4 bases, leaving 6 bases between them.

The J gene is TRBJ2-7, the V gene TRBV30; the match to TRBD2 covers 12 bases. J lost 7 bases, V lost 0 bases, and 4 bases had no gene match. In germline, CDR1 is GTSNPN, CDR2 SVGIG (reference sequence). CDR3 size: 14 residues. CDR3 DNA sequence: TGTGCCTGGAGTGTACTAGCGGGGGGTGGGGAGCAGTACTTC. The encoded protein is CAWSVLAGGGEQYF.

This chain joins TRBV27 and TRBJ2-5, with 7 bases identical to TRBD1. The CDR3 sequence is 15 residues long. Germline loops: CDR1 MNHEY, CDR2 SMNVEV (reference sequence). Trimming cost V 5 bases and J 0 bases; bases outside gene matches: 6. The CDR3 sequence is CASSPGTDNQETQYF. The CDR3 region has the DNA TGTGCCAGCAGTCCCGGGACAGACAACCAAGAGACCCAGTACTTC.

The chain employs TRBV13 and TRBJ2-1; TRBD2 matches 13 bases. CDR3 length: 16 residues. Trimming took 5 bases from V and 5 from J; bases not matched to a gene: 6. The germline V gene encodes CDR1 PRHDT and CDR2 FYEKMQ (reference sequence). The DNA of the CDR3 is TGTGCCAGCAGCCGGAGGACTAGCGGGAGCAACAATGAGCAGTTCTTC. Translated: CASSRRTSGSNNEQFF.

The chain links TRBV15 to TRBJ2-7; D gene unclear. The V end lost 0 bases, the J end lost 0 bases, and 6 bases lay between the germline ends. Germline assignment: CDR1 LNHNV and CDR2 YYDKDF (reference sequence). The CDR3 length is 14 residues. CDR3: CATSRDSGSYEQYF. CDR3 bases: TGTGCCACCAGCAGAGACTCGGGCTCCTACGAGCAGTACTTC. Drawing the rest from reference TRBV15 and TRBJ2-7, the complete variable domain is DAMVIQNPRYQVTQFGKPVTLSCSQTLNHNVMYWYQQKSSQAPKLLFHYYDKDFNNEADTPDNFQSRRPNTSFCFLDIRSPGLGDTAMYLCATSRDSGSYEQYFGPGTRLTVT.

This clone occurred once. The rearrangement uses TRBV30 and TRBJ2-7, with D perhaps matching TRBD1 (6 bases). Germline CDR1 GTSNPN, CDR2 SVGIG (reference sequence). The CDR3 runs 12 residues. Trimming removed 2 bases from V and 5 bases from J, with 10 bases in between. CDR3 in amino acids: CAWSRQVHEQYF. The CDR3 bases are TGTGCCTGGAGTAGACAGGTACACGAGCAGTACTTC.

The chain couples TRBV19 to TRBJ2-2; 7 nucleotides agree with TRBD2. This CDR3 region has 16 residues. In germline, CDR1 is LNHDA, CDR2 SQIVND (reference sequence). Trimming at V came to 8 bases and at J to 0 bases, leaving 9 bases not matched to a gene. CDR3 nucleotide sequence: TGTGCCAGTGTAGGGAGAGCGGGACCGAACACCGGGGAGCTGTTTTTT. This encodes CASVGRAGPNTGELFF.

The chain links TRBV6-1 to TRBJ2-7, with D perhaps matching TRBD1 (6 bases). The CDR3 is 13 amino acids. The V gene's germline CDR1 is MNHNS and CDR2 SASEGT. V was cut by 4 bases and J by 5 bases, with 12 bases left in between. The CDR3: CASSVTGPHEQYF. As DNA, the CDR3 is TGTGCCAGCAGTGTGACAGGACCCCACGAGCAGTACTTC.

V and J are TRBV9 and TRBJ2-6; 9 bases map to TRBD1. The V and J ends lost 1 base and 1 base, in that order; junction bases with no gene match: 6. The length of the CDR3 is 18 residues. The germline gives CDR1 SGDLS, CDR2 YYNGEE. CDR3 region: CASSVYRGLPSGANVLTF. The DNA of the CDR3 is TGTGCCAGCAGCGTATACAGGGGGCTCCCTTCTGGGGCCAACGTCCTGACTTTC.

About this clone itself: A read error may account for a junction end that differs from germline. This chain links TRBV19 with TRBJ2-4, with D hard to call. CDR1 is LNHDA, CDR2 SQIVND, per germline (reference sequence). The CDR3 is made up of 13 amino acids. This chain's CDR3 is CASSMQAQNIQYF. In DNA, the CDR3 is TGTGCCAGTAGTATGCAAGCCCAAAACATTCAGTACTTC.

This chain uses TRBV10-1 with TRBJ1-5, with a possible D match to TRBD1 (5 bases). CDR3 length: 10 amino acids. The V and J ends lost 10 bases and 15 bases respectively, with 16 bases between them. CDR1 and CDR2 (germline): WNHNN, SYGVQD (reference sequence). This chain's CDR3 is CANRQGPPHF. The CDR3 nucleotides read TGCGCCAATCGTCAGGGCCCGCCGCATTTT.

V and J are TRBV28 and TRBJ1-1; TRBD1 matches at 8 bases. The CDR3 loop spans 15 amino acids. J gave up 1 base and V 5 bases, and 6 bases lay outside the gene matches. Germline CDR1 and CDR2: MDHEN and SYDVKM. CDR3 residues: CASSLTGTGNTEAFF. The DNA of the CDR3 is TGTGCCAGCAGTCTAACCGGGACAGGGAACACTGAAGCTTTCTTT.

This clone was detected only once. The rearrangement joins TRBV11-3 to TRBJ2-7; 9 nucleotides match TRBD1. The V segment lost 3 bases and the J segment 4 bases; nucleotides outside the gene matches: 4. This CDR3 comprises 14 residues. Looked up from germline, CDR1 is SGHNT and CDR2 is YENEEA. The chain's CDR3 is CASSFTGGGYEQYF. The CDR3 coding sequence is TGTGCCAGCAGCTTTACAGGGGGCGGTTACGAGCAGTACTTC.

CDR3 in DNA: TGCGCCAGCCTGGACAATGCGAACACCGGGGAGCTGTTTTTT. Translated, it gives CASLDNANTGELFF. This sequence joins TRBV4-1 and TRBJ2-2; the D gene is possibly TRBD1 (5 bases). Between the trimmed V and J ends, which lost 8 bases and 0 bases, there was a span of 10 bases. The CDR3 has 14 amino acids. Germline CDR1 is MGHRA and CDR2 is YSYEKL.

This clone was picked up one time. V gene TRBV4-2 combines with J gene TRBJ2-3; 14 bases map to TRBD2. CDR1 is LGHNA and CDR2 is YNFKEQ in the germline V gene. The CDR3 loop spans 16 amino acids. V was pared by 0 bases and J by 8 bases, with 4 bases of the junction left unmatched. The CDR3 is CASSQDRGTSGGTQYF. CDR3 DNA: TGTGCCAGCAGCCAAGATAGGGGGACTAGCGGGGGTACGCAGTATTTT.

V and J are TRBV28 and TRBJ1-2, with 9 bases matching TRBD1. The V segment lost 8 bases and the J segment 7 bases; nucleotides outside the gene matches: 8. The CDR3 consists of 13 residues. Germline CDR1 is MDHEN and CDR2 is SYDVKM. CDR3 loop: CASSPGQGPGYTF. The CDR3, as DNA: TGTGCCAGCTCTCCGGGACAGGGTCCTGGCTACACCTTC.

The rearrangement uses TRBV7-9 and TRBJ1-2; D is undetermined. The length of the CDR3 is 14 residues. Germline loops: CDR1 SEHNR, CDR2 FQNEAQ (reference sequence). The V end lost 5 bases, the J end lost 4 bases, and 14 bases lay between the germline ends. CDR3 amino acids: CASSEYLTGYGYTF. CDR3 nucleotides: TGTGCCAGCAGCGAGTATCTAACCGGCTATGGCTACACCTTC. Variable domain in full (rest from reference TRBV7-9 and TRBJ1-2): DTGVSQNPRHKITKRGQNVTFRCDPISEHNRLYWYRQTLGQGPEFLTYFQNEAQLEKSRLLSDRFSAERPKGSFSTLEIQRTEQGDSAMYLCASSEYLTGYGYTFGSGTRLTVV.

The chain is built from TRBV18 and TRBJ2-7; 7 nucleotides line up with TRBD1. J gave up 2 bases and V 4 bases, and 5 bases lay outside the gene matches. The CDR3 extends over 14 amino acids. Germline CDR1 reads KGHSH; CDR2 reads LQKENI. The CDR3: CASSLGQETYEQYF. In DNA form, the CDR3 reads TGTGCCAGCTCACTAGGACAGGAGACCTACGAGCAGTACTTC.

The chain links TRBV28 to TRBJ1-3; weak D call: TRBD1 (5 bases). The V end was cut by 3 bases, the J end by 0 bases, with 9 bases between. The CDR3 has 15 amino acids. CDR1 is MDHEN, CDR2 SYDVKM, per germline. CDR3 sequence: CASSFGRVSGNTIYF. Written as DNA, the CDR3 is TGTGCCAGCAGTTTCGGCAGGGTCTCTGGAAACACCATATATTTT.

The CDR3 DNA reads as TGTGCCAGCAGTTTATGGGAAACTAGCGGGGGCTCCTACAATGAGCAGTTCTTC. It specifies CASSLWETSGGSYNEQFF. The chain combines TRBV27 with TRBJ2-1; TRBD2 aligns across 11 bases. Germline V gene data show CDR1 as MNHEY and CDR2 as SMNVEV (reference sequence). The CDR3 spans 18 residues. With 1 base clipped from V and 0 bases from J, the junction kept 5 bases outside the gene matches.

This chain uses TRBV19 with TRBJ2-1; TRBD2 matches at 8 bases. V was pared by 5 bases and J by 4 bases, with 10 bases of the junction left unmatched. The CDR3 loop spans 16 amino acids. Germline V gene data show CDR1 as LNHDA and CDR2 as SQIVND (reference sequence). Here the CDR3 reads CASSPGGSGGYNEQFF. The CDR3 DNA is TGTGCCAGTAGTCCCGGGGGGAGCGGGGGTTACAATGAGCAGTTCTTC.

The rearrangement links TRBV30 to TRBJ1-2, with D unclear. CDR1 and CDR2 from the germline V gene are GTSNPN and SVGIG (reference sequence). The CDR3 length is 13 residues. Trimming removed 0 bases from V and 4 bases from J, with 9 bases in between. The CDR3 is CAWSVGEIYGYTF. As DNA, the CDR3 is TGTGCCTGGAGTGTTGGGGAGATCTATGGCTACACCTTC.

V gene TRBV7-9 combines with J gene TRBJ1-1; no reliable D call. Germline V gene lookup returns CDR1 SEHNR and CDR2 FQNEAQ (reference sequence). Trimming pared 5 bases from V and 10 bases from J, leaving 14 bases between. This CDR3 is built from 12 residues. This CDR3 reads CASSLSERRAFF. CDR3 bases: TGTGCCAGCAGCCTTTCGGAGCGGAGAGCTTTCTTT.

The table lists this clone with a few counts. The chain has TRBV3-1 (or the pseudogene TRBV3-2) and TRBJ2-2; D perhaps matches TRBD1 (7 bases). Trimming left V 4 bases short and J 4 bases short, with 13 bases between. This CDR3 is 15 amino acids long. The germline CDR1 and CDR2 sequences are LGHDT and YNNKEL (reference sequence). In nucleotides, the CDR3 is TGTGCCAGCAGCCTTACCAGGGGGGCCACCGGGGAGCTGTTTTTT. Translating it yields CASSLTRGATGELFF.